This T cell receptor (beta chain) derives from a study of cytomegalovirus exposure and HLA in healthy donors. A multiplex PCR was run with 60 Vbeta primers and 13 Jbeta primers. The data were produced by immunoSEQ multiplex PCR, yet TCRdb's version contains in-frame clones alone and is incomplete. The repertoire includes about 240,000 clones, 80% to 90% of them detected once, and 0.24% sits in the top ten. V gave up 4 bases and J gave up 2 bases, with 13 bases separating them. The CDR3 runs to 15 residues. The germline CDR1 and CDR2 sequences are SGHKS and YYEKEE (reference sequence). This receptor was obtained from a girl aged 2-10 years in good health and CMV-seronegative. The chain carries TRBV5-5 and TRBJ1-5; TRBD1 might be the D (5 bases). The material sequenced was PBMCs. The CDR3: CASSGGGEGNQPQHF. In DNA form, the CDR3 reads TGTGCCAGCAGCGGGGGAGGGGAAGGCAATCAGCCCCAGCATTTT.